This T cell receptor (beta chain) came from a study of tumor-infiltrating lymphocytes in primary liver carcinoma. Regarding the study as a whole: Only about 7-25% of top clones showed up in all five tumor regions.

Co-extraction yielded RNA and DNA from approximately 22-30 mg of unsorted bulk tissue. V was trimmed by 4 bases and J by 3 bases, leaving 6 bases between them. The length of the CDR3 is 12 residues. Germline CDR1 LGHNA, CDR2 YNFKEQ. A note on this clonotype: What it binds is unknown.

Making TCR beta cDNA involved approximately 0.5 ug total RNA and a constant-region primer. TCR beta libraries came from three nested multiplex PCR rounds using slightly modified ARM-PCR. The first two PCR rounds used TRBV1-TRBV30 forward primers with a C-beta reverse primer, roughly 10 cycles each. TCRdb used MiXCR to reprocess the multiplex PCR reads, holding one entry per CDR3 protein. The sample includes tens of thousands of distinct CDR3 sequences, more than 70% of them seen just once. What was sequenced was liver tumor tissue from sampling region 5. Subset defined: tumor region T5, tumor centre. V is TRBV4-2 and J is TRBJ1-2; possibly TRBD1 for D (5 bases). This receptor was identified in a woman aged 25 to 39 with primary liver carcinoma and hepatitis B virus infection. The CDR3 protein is CASSPGHYGYTF. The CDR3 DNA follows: TGTGCCAGCAGCCCGGGACACTATGGCTACACCTTC.